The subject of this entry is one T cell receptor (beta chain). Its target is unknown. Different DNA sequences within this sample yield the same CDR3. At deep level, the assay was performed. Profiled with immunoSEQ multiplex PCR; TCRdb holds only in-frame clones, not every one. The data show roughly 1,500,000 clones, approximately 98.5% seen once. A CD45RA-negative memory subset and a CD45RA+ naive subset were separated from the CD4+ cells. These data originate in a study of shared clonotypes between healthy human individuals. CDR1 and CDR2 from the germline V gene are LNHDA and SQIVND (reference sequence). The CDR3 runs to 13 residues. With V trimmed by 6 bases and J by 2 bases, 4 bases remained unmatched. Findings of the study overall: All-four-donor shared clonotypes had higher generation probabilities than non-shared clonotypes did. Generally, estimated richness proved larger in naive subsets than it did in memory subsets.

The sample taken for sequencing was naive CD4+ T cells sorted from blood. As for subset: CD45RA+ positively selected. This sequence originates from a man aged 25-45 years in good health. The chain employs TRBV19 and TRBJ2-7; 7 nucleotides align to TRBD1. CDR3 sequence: CASSPGQPYEQYF. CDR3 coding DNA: TGTGCCAGTAGCCCGGGACAGCCCTACGAGCAGTACTTC.